This TCR beta chain appears in the sequencing data of a study of T cell changes during pregnancy in multiple sclerosis (dated by TCRdb to the late 2010s). For the wider study: Changes in the T cell repertoire over the course of pregnancy were examined in this study in women with multiple sclerosis.

The CDR3 covers 15 residues, taking in both the cysteine and the phenylalanine. Kept here is only the CDR3 DNA, which spans 45 bases and is read in frame from base 1. Clipping removes 4 bases from V and 3 bases from J, with 3 as the unmatched junction base count. The germline V gene gives CDR1 as MNHEY and CDR2 as SVGAGI. With respect to this clone: Its antigen specificity is not known. Base qualities are missing; no much larger clone stands one base away.

The library was generated by the immunoSEQ multiplex PCR assay. TCRdb retrieved this table from immuneACCESS and kept in-frame rearrangements only. Not all clones are present; in checked studies, unresolved V genes account for under half, and no reason is known for the remainder. For this sample there are tens of thousands of clones; 80% to 95% appear just once. Over 2.5% of the sample lies in the top ten. The specimen comprised peripheral blood, sampled in the third trimester of pregnancy. The chain is encoded by TRBV6-5 joined to TRBJ1-5, and 10 bases in between align with TRBD1. The source is a female donor in good health, enrolled as a control in a pregnancy study. The DNA sequence follows: TGTGCCAGCAGTTGGGGGACAGGGGTCAATCAGCCCCAGCATTTT. It encodes CASSWGTGVNQPQHF.